This TCR beta chain emerged from a study of blood T cells in healthy people across ages. Study context: There was about one barcoded beta molecule captured by template switching per two T cells.

Germline V gives CDR1 SEHNR, CDR2 FQNEAQ (reference sequence). Germline trimming cut 4 bases from V and 5 bases from J; bases unmatched to any gene: 2. The CDR3 consists of 13 residues. A second PCR, run for roughly 7 to 11 cycles, used a sample-barcoded 5' primer plus a J-beta primer mix. One entry per CDR3 protein results from TCRdb running MiXCR on the 5' RACE reads. Counted here are fewer than 950,000 distinct CDR3 sequences, around 34% occurring once; the ten biggest clones make up 13%. Sequencing input: blood. This rearrangement joins TRBV7-9 to TRBJ2-1; 7 bases align to TRBD1. The sequence derives from a man between 18 and 29 years old in good health. This chain's CDR3 is CASSSGTDNEQFF. The CDR3 bases are TGTGCCAGCAGCTCCGGGACAGACAATGAGCAGTTCTTC.